This T cell receptor beta chain was sequenced for a study of shared clonotypes between healthy human individuals. Study-level findings and limits: Some naive CD4 clonotypes, around 4.9%, turned up in common across four donors. Sequencing depth was expected to affect clonotype sharing among donors. Rarefaction indicated that sorted-subset sequencing remained incomplete although depth was large. Non-shared clonotypes had lower generation probabilities than those shared by all four donors.

Selected positively for CCR7 and CD45RO-negative, naive CD8 cells excluded terminally differentiated effector memory CD45RA+ cells. Points on this clone: Its specificity is not known.

Repertoires were generated with immunoSEQ multiplex PCR, while TCRdb's copy carries only in-frame clones and drops some. The repertoire holds roughly 2,000,000 clones, with roughly 94% as singletons. This TCR derives from a man between 18 and 35 years old in good health. The sample was naive CD8+ T cells sorted from blood.

The CDR3 region is CASKRAGVTYNEQFF. DNA for the CDR3: TGTGCCAGCAAACGAGCGGGAGTTACCTACAATGAGCAGTTCTTC. This chain connects TRBV28 to TRBJ2-1; 8 bases agree with TRBD2. J gave up 2 bases and V 7 bases, and 7 bases lay outside the gene matches. The CDR3 is made up of 15 amino acids. Germline-derived CDR1 and CDR2 are MDHEN and SYDVKM.